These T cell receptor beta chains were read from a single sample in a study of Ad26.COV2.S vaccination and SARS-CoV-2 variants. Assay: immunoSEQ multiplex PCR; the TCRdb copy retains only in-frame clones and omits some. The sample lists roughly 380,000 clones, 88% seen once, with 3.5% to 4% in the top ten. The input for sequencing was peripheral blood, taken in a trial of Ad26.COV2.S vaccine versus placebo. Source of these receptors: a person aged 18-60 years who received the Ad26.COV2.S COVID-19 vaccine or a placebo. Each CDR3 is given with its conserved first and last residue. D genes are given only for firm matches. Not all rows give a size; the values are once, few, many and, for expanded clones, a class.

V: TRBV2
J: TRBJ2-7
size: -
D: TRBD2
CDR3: CAREGTSGGNEQYF
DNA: TGTGCCAGGGAAGGGACTAGCGGGGGGAATGAGCAGTACTTC

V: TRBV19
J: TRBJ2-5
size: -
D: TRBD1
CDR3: CASTQTGGWETQYF
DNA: TGTGCCAGTACCCAGACAGGGGGCTGGGAGACCCAGTACTTC

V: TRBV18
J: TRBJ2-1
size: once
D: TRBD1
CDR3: CASSSRQGRSYNEQFF
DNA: TGTGCCAGCTCATCGAGACAGGGGCGATCCTACAATGAGCAGTTCTTC

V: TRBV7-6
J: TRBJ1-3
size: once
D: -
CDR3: CASSYLRDNEEGNTIYF
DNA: TGTGCCAGCAGCTACCTCCGGGACAATGAAGAAGGAAACACCATATATTTT

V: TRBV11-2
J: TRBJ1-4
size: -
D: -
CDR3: CASSLFRVSELFF
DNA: TGTGCCAGCAGCTTATTCCGGGTATCGGAACTGTTTTTT

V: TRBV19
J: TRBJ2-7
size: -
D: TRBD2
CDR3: CASSRTSGGYYEQYF
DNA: TGTGCCAGTAGTCGGACTAGCGGGGGGTACTACGAGCAGTACTTC

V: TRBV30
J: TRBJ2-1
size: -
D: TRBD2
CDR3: CAWSSLAGGLSEQFF
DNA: TGTGCCTGGAGTTCCCTAGCGGGGGGGCTGAGTGAGCAGTTCTTC

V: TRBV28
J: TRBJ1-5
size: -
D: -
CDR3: CASRGNQPQHF
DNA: TGTGCCAGCAGGGGAAATCAGCCCCAGCATTTT

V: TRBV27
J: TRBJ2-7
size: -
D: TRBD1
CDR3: CASSILLVGTGFHEQYF
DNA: TGTGCCAGCAGTATACTTTTGGTCGGGACAGGGTTCCACGAGCAGTACTTC

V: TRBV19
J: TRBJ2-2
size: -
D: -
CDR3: CASSEGPGELFF
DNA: TGTGCCAGTAGTGAGGGACCCGGGGAGCTGTTTTTT

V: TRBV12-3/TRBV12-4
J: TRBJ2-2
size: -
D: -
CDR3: CASSLQVPGELFF
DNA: TGTGCCAGCAGTTTACAGGTACCCGGGGAGCTGTTTTTT

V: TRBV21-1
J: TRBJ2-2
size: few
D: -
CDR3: CASKTTGRNTGELFF
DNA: TGTGCCAGCAAAACCACAGGGAGGAACACCGGGGAGCTGTTTTTT

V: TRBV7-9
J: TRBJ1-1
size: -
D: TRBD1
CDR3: CASSLQGAENTEAFF
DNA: TGTGCCAGCAGCTTGCAGGGGGCAGAGAACACTGAAGCTTTCTTT

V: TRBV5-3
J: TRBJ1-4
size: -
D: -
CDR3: CARSHGGATNEKLFF
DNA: TGTGCCAGAAGCCACGGGGGCGCAACTAATGAAAAACTGTTTTTT

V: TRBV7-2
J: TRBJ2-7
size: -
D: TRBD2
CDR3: CASSLVAGTAYEQYF
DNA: TGTGCCAGCAGCCTAGTAGCGGGGACCGCCTACGAGCAGTACTTC

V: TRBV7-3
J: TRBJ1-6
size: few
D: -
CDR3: CASSLSKSYNSPLHF
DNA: TGTGCCAGCAGCCTCAGTAAAAGTTATAATTCACCCCTCCACTTT

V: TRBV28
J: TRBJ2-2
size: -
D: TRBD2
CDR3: CASNVLTTSGASNTGELFF
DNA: TGTGCCAGCAACGTATTGACAACTAGCGGGGCCTCGAACACCGGGGAGCTGTTTTTT

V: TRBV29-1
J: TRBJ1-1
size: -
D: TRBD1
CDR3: CSVGDRDGRTEAFF
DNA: TGCAGCGTTGGCGACAGGGATGGGCGCACTGAAGCTTTCTTT

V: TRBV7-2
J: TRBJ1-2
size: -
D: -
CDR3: CASSFGQGGNYGYTF
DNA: TGTGCCAGCAGCTTTGGGCAGGGAGGGAACTATGGCTACACCTTC

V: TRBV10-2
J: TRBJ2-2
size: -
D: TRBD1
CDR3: CASSEWDSLNTGELFF
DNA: TGCGCCAGCAGTGAATGGGACAGCCTTAACACCGGGGAGCTGTTTTTT

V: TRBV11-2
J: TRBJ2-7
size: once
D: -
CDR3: CASSFGQNEQYF
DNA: TGTGCCAGCAGCTTCGGGCAGAACGAGCAGTACTTC

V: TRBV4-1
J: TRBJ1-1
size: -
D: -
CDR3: CASSQGTAAFF
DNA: TGCGCCAGCAGCCAAGGGACAGCAGCTTTCTTT

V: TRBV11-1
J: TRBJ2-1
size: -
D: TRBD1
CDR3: CASKLTRDRPYNEQFF
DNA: TGTGCCAGCAAACTGACCCGGGACAGGCCCTACAATGAGCAGTTCTTC

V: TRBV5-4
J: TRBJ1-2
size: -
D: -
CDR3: CASSPQRGGYTF
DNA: TGTGCCAGCAGCCCACAGAGGGGTGGCTACACCTTC

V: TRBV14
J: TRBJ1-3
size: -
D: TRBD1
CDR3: CASSPRQGSSGNTIYF
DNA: TGTGCCAGCAGCCCCCGACAGGGCAGCTCTGGAAACACCATATATTTT

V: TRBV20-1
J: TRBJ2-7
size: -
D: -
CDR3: CSASRPGFSYEQYF
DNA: TGCAGTGCTAGTAGACCGGGGTTTTCCTACGAGCAGTACTTC

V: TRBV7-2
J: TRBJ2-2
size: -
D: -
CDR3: CASSLAGGHTGELFF
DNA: TGTGCCAGCAGCTTAGCGGGGGGGCACACCGGGGAGCTGTTTTTT

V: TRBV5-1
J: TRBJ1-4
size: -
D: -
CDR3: CASSPQGSDDEKLFF
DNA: TGCGCCAGCAGCCCCCAGGGGTCGGACGACGAAAAACTGTTTTTT

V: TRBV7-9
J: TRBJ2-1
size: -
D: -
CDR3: CASSLRAGTSSYNEQFF
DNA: TGTGCCAGCAGCTTACGGGCGGGGACGAGCTCCTACAATGAGCAGTTCTTC

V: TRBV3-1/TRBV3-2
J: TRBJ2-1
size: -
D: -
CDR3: CASSHRRGGDNEQFF
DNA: TGTGCCAGCAGCCATCGTCGTGGGGGAGACAATGAGCAGTTCTTC

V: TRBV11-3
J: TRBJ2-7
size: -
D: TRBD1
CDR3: CASSFRDRETKRSYEQYF
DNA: TGTGCCAGCAGCTTCCGGGACAGGGAGACTAAGAGGTCCTACGAGCAGTACTTC

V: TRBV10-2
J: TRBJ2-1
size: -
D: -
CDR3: CASSLTSGVNTYNEQFF
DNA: TGCGCCAGCAGCCTCACCTCAGGGGTCAATACCTACAATGAGCAGTTCTTC

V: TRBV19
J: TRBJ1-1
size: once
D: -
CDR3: CASSISRGVYTEAFF
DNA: TGTGCCAGTAGTATCTCCAGGGGCGTTTACACTGAAGCTTTCTTT

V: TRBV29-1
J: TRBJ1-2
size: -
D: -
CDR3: CSAEGRGHYGYTF
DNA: TGCAGCGCCGAGGGCAGGGGCCACTATGGCTACACCTTC

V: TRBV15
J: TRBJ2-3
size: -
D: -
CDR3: CATSRDGRTISTDTQYF
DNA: TGTGCCACCAGCAGAGATGGAAGGACTATAAGCACAGATACGCAGTATTTT

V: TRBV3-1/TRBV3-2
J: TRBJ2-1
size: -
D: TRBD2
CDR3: CASSRVPLAGAYNEQFF
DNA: TGTGCCAGCAGCCGAGTCCCACTAGCGGGGGCCTACAATGAGCAGTTCTTC

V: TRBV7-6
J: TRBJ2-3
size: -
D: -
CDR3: CASSFRGRSVGTDTQYF
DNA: TGTGCCAGCAGCTTTAGAGGGAGATCAGTAGGGACAGATACGCAGTATTTT

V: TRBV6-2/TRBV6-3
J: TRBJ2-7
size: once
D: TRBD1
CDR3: CASSTWDRAYEQYF
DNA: TGTGCCAGCAGTACCTGGGACAGGGCCTACGAGCAGTACTTC

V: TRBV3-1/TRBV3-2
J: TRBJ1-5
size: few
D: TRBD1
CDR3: CASSLGELPGTGAHIWSNQPQHF
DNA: TGTGCCAGCAGCCTCGGGGAACTCCCGGGGACAGGGGCCCATATATGGAGCAATCAGCCCCAGCATTTT

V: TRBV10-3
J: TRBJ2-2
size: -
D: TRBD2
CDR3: CAIRRLPGTSGATGELFF
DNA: TGTGCCATCAGGAGGTTGCCCGGGACTAGCGGGGCCACCGGGGAGCTGTTTTTT

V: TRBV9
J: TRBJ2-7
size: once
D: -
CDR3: CASSPGAGQSYEQYF
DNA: TGTGCCAGCAGCCCCGGAGCGGGACAGTCCTACGAGCAGTACTTC

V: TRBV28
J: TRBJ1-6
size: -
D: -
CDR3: CASSLGQGSFGSPLHF
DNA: TGTGCCAGCAGTTTAGGTCAGGGGAGTTTTGGTTCACCCCTCCACTTT

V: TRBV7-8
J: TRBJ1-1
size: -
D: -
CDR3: CASSPIGRDDTEAFF
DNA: TGTGCCAGCAGCCCCATTGGAAGGGATGACACTGAAGCTTTCTTT

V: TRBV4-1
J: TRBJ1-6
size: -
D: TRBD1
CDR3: CASSQVGTGNNSPLHF
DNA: TGCGCCAGCAGCCAAGTCGGGACAGGGAACAATTCACCCCTCCACTTT

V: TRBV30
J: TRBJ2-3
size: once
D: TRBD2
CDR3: CAGSGGGDTQYF
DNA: TGTGCCGGTAGCGGGGGCGGAGATACGCAGTATTTT

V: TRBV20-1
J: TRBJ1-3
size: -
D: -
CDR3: CSASPPGNTIYF
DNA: TGCAGTGCTAGTCCCCCTGGAAACACCATATATTTT

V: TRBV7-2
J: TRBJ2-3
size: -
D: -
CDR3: CASSSGTDTQYF
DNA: TGTGCCAGCAGCTCAGGGACAGATACGCAGTATTTT

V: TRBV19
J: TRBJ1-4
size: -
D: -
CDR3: CASSIVAGAGEKLFF
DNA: TGTGCCAGTAGTATTGTCGCGGGGGCTGGTGAAAAACTGTTTTTT

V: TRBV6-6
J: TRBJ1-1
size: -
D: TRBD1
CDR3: CASSYGDRGLAEAFF
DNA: TGTGCCAGCAGTTACGGTGACAGGGGACTCGCTGAAGCTTTCTTT

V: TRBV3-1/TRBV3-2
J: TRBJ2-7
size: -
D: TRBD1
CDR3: CASSQGGTGIEQYF
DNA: TGTGCCAGCAGCCAGGGTGGGACAGGGATCGAGCAGTACTTC

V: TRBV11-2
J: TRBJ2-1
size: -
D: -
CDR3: CASSFSPYNEQFF
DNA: TGTGCCAGCAGCTTTAGCCCATACAATGAGCAGTTCTTC

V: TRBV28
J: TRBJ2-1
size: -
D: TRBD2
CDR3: CASRPPRGGFGNEQFF
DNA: TGTGCCAGCAGGCCTCCCCGGGGGGGCTTTGGTAATGAGCAGTTCTTC

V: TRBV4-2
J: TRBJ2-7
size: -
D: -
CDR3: CASSQGFGSLHEQYF
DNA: TGTGCCAGCAGCCAAGGGTTCGGGTCTCTCCACGAGCAGTACTTC